This T cell receptor (beta chain) emerged from a study of blood T cell repertoires in COVID-19. Whole-study context: The samples span acute and convalescent COVID-19 from the United States, Italy and Spain. T cells, B-cell-depleted T cells, or PBMCs supplied cDNA or gDNA.

In the original analysis: Estimation of nucleated cell counts relied on the amplification of reference gene primers. Profiled with immunoSEQ multiplex PCR; TCRdb holds only in-frame clones, not every one. Clone size and V and J calls were adopted from that table, with D and trimming inferred from the DNA. Found here are some 520,000 clones, 85% to 90% of them singletons; the top ten hold 0.8% to 0.9%. This CDR3 region has 17 residues. This receptor was identified in a man aged 18-30 years with COVID-19, enrolled during active disease. The rearrangement links TRBV12-2 to TRBJ1-2; whether TRBD1, the table's D call, matches the DNA was not checked. TRBV12-2 is a known pseudogene. What was sequenced was peripheral blood. The CDR3 sequence: CASRLAYHDSHSDGYTF. The CDR3 nucleotides read TGTGCAAGTCGCTTAGCCTACCACGACAGCCATTCGGATGGCTACACCTTC.